A single sample is the source of the 21 T cell receptor beta chains below, sequenced in a study of spatial heterogeneity in lung cancer. TCRdb ran MiXCR on the 5' RACE reads and lists one entry per CDR3 protein. Here the sample spans approximately 410 distinct CDR3 sequences, about 17% being singletons. Time point noted: sample taken at primary tumor resection. Specimen: normal lung tissue next to the tumor, collected at surgery. The receptors were sampled from a female donor with early-stage non-small cell lung cancer.

This clonotype is large (0.1 to 1%) within its sample. This chain joins TRBV20-1 and TRBJ2-7; D perhaps matches TRBD2 (5 bases). CDR3 length: 14 amino acids. V lost 6 bases and J 1 base, leaving 16 bases between the germline ends. CDR1 DFQATT and CDR2 SNEGSKA come from the germline V gene (reference sequence). The CDR3 protein is CSAPETGGSYEQYF. DNA for the CDR3: TGCAGTGCACCGGAGACGGGCGGGTCCTACGAGCAGTACTTC.

This clonotype was seen only a few times. The rearrangement uses TRBV6-2 or TRBV6-3 and TRBJ2-1; D remains ambiguous. The CDR3 is 12 amino acids. Trimming took 8 bases from V and 0 from J, leaving 5 bases between them. Germline CDR1 MNHEY, CDR2 SVGEGT. CDR3 DNA: TGTGCCAGCGGAAGCTCCTACAATGAGCAGTTCTTC. Translated, it gives CASGSSYNEQFF.

In its sample, this clonotype is large (0.1 to 1%). This chain connects TRBV5-1 to TRBJ1-4; 7 bases fit TRBD1. The germline V gene has CDR1 SGHRS and CDR2 YFSETQ. The junction had 2 bases not matched to a gene; V was cut back by 4 bases and J by 5 bases. This CDR3 has 13 residues. CDR3 residues: CASSEGQNEKLFF. CDR3 coding DNA: TGCGCCAGCAGCGAGGGACAGAATGAAAAACTGTTTTTT.

The gene calls are TRBV7-2 and TRBJ1-1; D perhaps matches TRBD1 (5 bases). The length of the CDR3 is 12 residues. CDR1 and CDR2 (germline): SGHTA, FQGNSA. Deletions cut 5 bases from V and 7 bases from J, with 11 bases between. The CDR3 loop reads CASSLGTVEAFF. In DNA, the CDR3 is TGTGCCAGCAGCCTGGGGACCGTTGAAGCTTTCTTT.

V gene TRBV7-8 combines with J gene TRBJ2-7, with 9 positions matching TRBD1. Per the germline V gene, CDR1 is SGHVS and CDR2 is FQNEAQ. J lost 4 bases, V lost 5 bases, and 12 bases had no gene match. The CDR3 has 16 amino acids. The CDR3 DNA sequence: TGTGCCAGCAGCAGTCCCAGGGGACAGGGTGGATACGAGCAGTACTTC. It is translated as CASSSPRGQGGYEQYF. Supplemented by reference TRBV7-8 and TRBJ2-7, the full variable domain reads GAGVSQSPRYKVAKRGQDVALRCDPISGHVSLFWYQQALGQGPEFLTYFQNEAQLDKSGLPSDRFFAERPEGSVSTLKIQRTQQEDSAVYLCASSSPRGQGGYEQYFGPGTRLTVT.

This chain uses TRBV6-5 with TRBJ2-2, with unresolved D. The CDR3 length is 13 residues. Germline lookup yields CDR1 MNHEY and CDR2 SVGAGI. The V end was cut by 4 bases, the J end by 7 bases, with 10 bases between. Written as DNA, the CDR3 is TGTGCCAGCAGTTGGAAGCTGGGCGGGGAGCTGTTTTTT. Protein product: CASSWKLGGELFF.

V usage is TRBV28 and J usage is TRBJ2-1; D ambiguous. Trimming pared 1 base from V and 0 bases from J, leaving 13 bases between. Per the germline V gene, CDR1 is MDHEN and CDR2 is SYDVKM. The CDR3 runs 17 residues. Written as DNA, the CDR3 is TGTGCCAGCAGTTTATTGGGTGGAGCTAGCTCCTACAATGAGCAGTTCTTC. It encodes CASSLLGGASSYNEQFF.

The CDR3 reads CASSGTADSGANVLTF. For the CDR3, the DNA is TGTGCCAGCAGCGGGACAGCTGACTCTGGGGCCAACGTCCTGACTTTC. This chain links TRBV3-1 with TRBJ2-6, with TRBD1 matching over 7 bases. J was trimmed by 0 bases and V by 5 bases; bases with no gene match: 4. The germline V gene has CDR1 LGHDT and CDR2 YNNKEL (reference sequence). The CDR3 spans 16 residues. The entire variable domain, with the rest obtained from reference TRBV3-1 and TRBJ2-6, is as follows: DTAVSQTPKYLVTQMGNDKSIKCEQNLGHDTMYWYKQDSKKFLKIMFSYNNKELIINETVPNRFSPKSPDKAHLNLHINSLELGDSAVYFCASSGTADSGANVLTFGAGSRLTVL.

V gene TRBV7-9 combines with J gene TRBJ2-7, with 9 nucleotides matching TRBD1. Germline V gene lookup returns CDR1 SEHNR and CDR2 FQNEAQ (reference sequence). Unmatched junction bases numbered 7, after V lost 5 bases and J lost 5 bases. This CDR3 region has 14 residues. CDR3: CASSLGTGFDEQYF. CDR3 nucleotides: TGTGCCAGCAGCCTCGGGACAGGGTTTGACGAGCAGTACTTC.

The chain has TRBV12-3 or TRBV12-4 and TRBJ2-5; 7 positions agree with TRBD2. The CDR3 is made up of 14 amino acids. With 5 bases clipped from V and 6 bases from J, the junction kept 9 bases outside the gene matches. CDR3 bases: TGTGCCAGCAGTCCCGGGGCGGGAGTGAAGACCCAGTACTTC. Its translation is CASSPGAGVKTQYF.

This clonotype is large. The chain uses TRBV11-3 and TRBJ2-5, with D possibly being TRBD2 (6 bases). This CDR3 is 15 amino acids long. V was trimmed by 2 bases and J by 7 bases, leaving 17 bases between them. CDR1 SGHNT and CDR2 YENEEA come from the germline V gene. CDR3 in amino acids: CASSLTRGPLGTQYF. CDR3 nucleotides: TGTGCCAGCAGCTTAACGCGGGGCCCTCTGGGGACCCAGTACTTC.

By its share, this clonotype is medium-sized. The CDR3 reads CVTATRHLEAFF. In nucleotides, the CDR3 is TGCGTTACAGCTACGCGACACCTTGAAGCTTTCTTT. V is TRBV20-1 and J is TRBJ1-1, with D unclear. The V gene's germline CDR1 is DFQATT and CDR2 SNEGSKA (reference sequence). The CDR3 is 12 residues long.

This clonotype was recorded a few times. The J gene is TRBJ2-5, the V gene TRBV5-4, with D possibly being TRBD2 (6 bases). V lost 8 bases, J lost 2 bases, and 10 bases lay in between. Germline values: CDR1 SGHNT, CDR2 YYREEE (reference sequence). CDR3 length: 12 amino acids. The DNA for the CDR3 is TGTGCCAGTGGGGGGAGTCAAGAGACCCAGTACTTC. It encodes CASGGSQETQYF.

This clonotype is large in the sample. V and J are TRBV10-2 and TRBJ2-5, with 11 bases that match TRBD2. The CDR3 loop spans 15 amino acids. V gave up 6 bases and J gave up 4 bases; unmatched junction bases: 7. Germline CDR1 and CDR2: WSHSY and SAAADI. CDR3 nucleotide sequence: TGCGCCAGCAGATCTAGCGGGGGGTCGTTAGAGACCCAGTACTTC. Amino acids: CASRSSGGSLETQYF.

The chain carries TRBV11-2 and TRBJ2-5; 14 bases are a match to TRBD2. The CDR3 spans 16 residues. With 6 bases clipped from V and 6 bases from J, the junction kept 9 bases outside the gene matches. Germline V gene data show CDR1 as SGHAT and CDR2 as FQNNGV. CDR3 residues: CASRGTSGGTVKTQYF. Here the CDR3 DNA reads TGTGCCAGCAGGGGGACTAGCGGGGGCACGGTTAAGACCCAGTACTTC. The whole variable domain, remainder taken from reference TRBV11-2 and TRBJ2-5, is EAGVAQSPRYKIIEKRQSVAFWCNPISGHATLYWYQQILGQGPKLLIQFQNNGVVDDSQLPKDRFSAERLKGVDSTLKIQPAKLEDSAVYLCASRGTSGGTVKTQYFGPGTRLLVL.

By sample fraction, this clonotype is medium-sized. DNA of the CDR3: TGTGCCGTCGGCCTTTCGGACAATGAGCAGTTCTTC. Protein sequence: CAVGLSDNEQFF. This chain uses TRBV24-1 with TRBJ2-1; no clear D gene. Germline V gene data show CDR1 as KGHDR and CDR2 as SFDVKD. Trimming took 12 bases from V and 5 from J, leaving 13 bases between them. This CDR3 region has 12 residues.

This clonotype is hyperexpanded by share. This chain uses TRBV27 with TRBJ2-1, with no clear D. Germline V gene lookup returns CDR1 MNHEY and CDR2 SMNVEV (reference sequence). CDR3 size: 12 residues. Trimming removed 7 bases at V and 4 bases at J, with 8 bases between. The CDR3 sequence: CASTDVYNEQFF. CDR3 sequence (DNA): TGTGCCAGCACCGACGTTTACAATGAGCAGTTCTTC.

V usage is TRBV3-1 and J usage is TRBJ2-6; perhaps TRBD2 as D (6 bases). Trimming removed 3 bases from V and 6 bases from J, with 12 bases in between. The CDR3 is 15 amino acids. From germline, CDR1 is LGHDT and CDR2 YNNKEL (reference sequence). For the CDR3, the DNA is TGTGCCAGCAGCCAGGGGACTGGTCCGGCCAACGTCCTGACTTTC. Translation: CASSQGTGPANVLTF.

In its sample, this clonotype is large. V usage is TRBV10-3 and J usage is TRBJ2-1; 9 nucleotides match TRBD2. V shed 6 bases, J shed 0 bases, and the junction held 3 bases outside the gene matches. The V gene's germline CDR1 is ENHRY and CDR2 SYGVKD. This CDR3 is built from 15 residues. Here the CDR3 reads CAIRGTSISYNEQFF. The CDR3 DNA reads TGTGCCATCAGGGGGACTAGCATCTCCTACAATGAGCAGTTCTTC.

By frequency in the sample, this clonotype is large (0.1 to 1%). The rearrangement links TRBV7-9 to TRBJ2-2; D is undetermined. The CDR3 is made up of 14 amino acids. CDR1 SEHNR and CDR2 FQNEAQ come from the germline V gene (reference sequence). Trimming left V 1 base short and J 1 base short, with 4 bases between. The CDR3 sequence is CASSLGRNTGELFF. CDR3 bases: TGTGCCAGCAGCTTAGGACGGAACACCGGGGAGCTGTTTTTT.

This clonotype is classed as large. The V and J genes are TRBV27 and TRBJ1-5; TRBD1 agrees at 9 bases. This CDR3 spans 15 amino acids. Germline V lookup: CDR1 MNHEY, CDR2 SMNVEV (reference sequence). Losses at the gene ends were 6 bases for V and 6 bases for J; bases not matched to a gene: 9. CDR3 in amino acids: CASSPEGQGGQPQHF. In DNA form, the CDR3 reads TGTGCCAGCAGCCCGGAGGGACAGGGCGGTCAGCCCCAGCATTTT.